A single sample is the source of the 4 T cell receptor beta chains below, sequenced in a study of STAT3 mutations in large granular lymphocyte leukemia. Whole-study findings and limits: In T-cell large granular lymphocyte leukemia, about half of patients showed multiple immunodominant subclonotypes.

These receptors' antigens are unknown. Assay: immunoSEQ multiplex PCR; the TCRdb copy retains only in-frame clones and omits some. The sample lists some 37,000 clones, roughly 88% seen once, with roughly 0.4% in the top ten. The sample taken for sequencing was PBMCs. The source of these receptors is a human donor with T large granular lymphocyte leukemia. Some clones in this sample may be carry-over from other donors' samples.

This rearrangement joins TRBV18 to TRBJ1-4; 9 nucleotides agree with TRBD1. The CDR3 runs 15 residues. The germline V gene has CDR1 KGHSH and CDR2 LQKENI. The V gene end was trimmed by 6 bases and the J gene end by 3 bases; junction bases not matched to a gene: 5. CDR3 nucleotides: TGTGCCAGCTCGCTACAGGGGGCAGCTAATGAAAAACTGTTTTTT. Its translation is CASSLQGAANEKLFF.

The V gene is TRBV29-1, the J gene TRBJ1-1; no reliable D call. Trimming stripped 8 bases from V and 0 bases from J, with 13 bases between. Germline CDR1 SQVTM, CDR2 ANQGSEA. CDR3 length: 13 residues. CDR3 sequence (DNA): TGCAGCTCGACCCTCGGGATGAACACTGAAGCTTTCTTT. This gives the protein CSSTLGMNTEAFF.

This sequence joins TRBV7-9 and TRBJ2-5; D possibly matches TRBD1 or TRBD2 (6 bases each). V lost 5 bases to trimming and J lost 3 bases, with 22 bases between them. This CDR3 has 17 amino acids. CDR1 is SEHNR, CDR2 FQNEAQ, per germline (reference sequence). CDR3 residues: CASSPPRDTDSKETQYF. In DNA form, the CDR3 reads TGTGCCAGCAGCCCTCCGCGGGACACGGACAGTAAAGAGACCCAGTACTTC.

The chain uses TRBV29-1 and TRBJ1-1; TRBD1 is a possible D gene (6 bases). The CDR3 consists of 13 residues. The V gene lost 6 bases and the J gene lost 5 bases, with 16 bases spanning the gap. Per germline, CDR1 SQVTM and CDR2 ANQGSEA. The CDR3 bases are TGCAGCGTCAACCAGGGGCTAGGGACTGAAGCTTTCTTT. Translating it yields CSVNQGLGTEAFF. Using reference TRBV29-1 and TRBJ1-1 for the parts outside the CDR3, the full variable domain is SAVISQKPSRDICQRGTSLTIQCQVDSQVTMMFWYRQQPGQSLTLIATANQGSEATYESGFVIDKFPISRPNLTFSTLTVSNMSPEDSSIYLCSVNQGLGTEAFFGQGTRLTVV.